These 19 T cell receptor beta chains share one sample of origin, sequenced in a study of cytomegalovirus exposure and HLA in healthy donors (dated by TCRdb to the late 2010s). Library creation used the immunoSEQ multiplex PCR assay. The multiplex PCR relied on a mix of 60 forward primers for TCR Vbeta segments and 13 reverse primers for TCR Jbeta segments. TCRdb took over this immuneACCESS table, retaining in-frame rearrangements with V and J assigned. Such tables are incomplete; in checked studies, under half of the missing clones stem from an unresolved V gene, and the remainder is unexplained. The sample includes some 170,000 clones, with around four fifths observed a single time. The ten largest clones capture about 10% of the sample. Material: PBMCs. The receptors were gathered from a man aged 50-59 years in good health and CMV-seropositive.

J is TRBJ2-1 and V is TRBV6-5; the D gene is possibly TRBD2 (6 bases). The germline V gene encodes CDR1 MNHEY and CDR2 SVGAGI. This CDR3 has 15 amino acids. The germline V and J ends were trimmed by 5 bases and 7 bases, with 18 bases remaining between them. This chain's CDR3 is CASSSWSGEGNEQFF. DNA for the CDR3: TGTGCCAGCAGTAGCTGGTCGGGAGAGGGGAATGAGCAGTTCTTC.

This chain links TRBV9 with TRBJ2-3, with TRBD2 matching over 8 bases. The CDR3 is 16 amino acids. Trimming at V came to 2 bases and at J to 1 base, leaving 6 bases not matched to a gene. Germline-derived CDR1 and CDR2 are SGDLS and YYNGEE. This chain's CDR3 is CASSVGRAAGTDTQYF. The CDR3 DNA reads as TGTGCCAGCAGCGTCGGGAGGGCGGCGGGCACAGATACGCAGTATTTT.

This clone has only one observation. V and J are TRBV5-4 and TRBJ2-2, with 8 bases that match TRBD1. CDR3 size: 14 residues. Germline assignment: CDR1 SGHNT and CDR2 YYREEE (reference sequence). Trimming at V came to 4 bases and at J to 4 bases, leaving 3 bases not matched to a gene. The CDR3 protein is CASSHTGGTGELFF. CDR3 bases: TGTGCCAGCAGCCATACAGGGGGCACCGGGGAGCTGTTTTTT.

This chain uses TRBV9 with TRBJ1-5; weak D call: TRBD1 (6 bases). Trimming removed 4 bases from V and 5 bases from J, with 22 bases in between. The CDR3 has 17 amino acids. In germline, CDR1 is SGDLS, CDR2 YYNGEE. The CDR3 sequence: CASSLSPAGGGHQPQHF. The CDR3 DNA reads TGTGCCAGCAGCCTATCCCCCGCGGGGGGCGGCCATCAGCCCCAGCATTTT.

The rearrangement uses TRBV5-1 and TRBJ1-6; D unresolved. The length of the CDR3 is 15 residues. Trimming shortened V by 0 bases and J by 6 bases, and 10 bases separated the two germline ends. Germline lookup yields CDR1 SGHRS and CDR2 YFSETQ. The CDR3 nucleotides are TGCGCCAGCAGCTTGGCGGGCCGGGGTAATTCACCCCTCCACTTT. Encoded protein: CASSLAGRGNSPLHF. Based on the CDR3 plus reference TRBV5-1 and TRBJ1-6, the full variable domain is KAGVTQTPRYLIKTRGQQVTLSCSPISGHRSVSWYQQTPGQGLQFLFEYFSETQRNKGNFPGRFSGRQFSNSRSEMNVSTLELGDSALYLCASSLAGRGNSPLHFGNGTRLTVT.

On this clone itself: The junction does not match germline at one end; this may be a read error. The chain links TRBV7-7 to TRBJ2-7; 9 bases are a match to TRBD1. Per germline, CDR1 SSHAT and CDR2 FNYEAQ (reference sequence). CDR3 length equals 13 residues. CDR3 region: CASSLGQGHEQYF. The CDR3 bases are TGTGCTAGCAGCTTGGGACAGGGCCACGAGCAGTACTTC.

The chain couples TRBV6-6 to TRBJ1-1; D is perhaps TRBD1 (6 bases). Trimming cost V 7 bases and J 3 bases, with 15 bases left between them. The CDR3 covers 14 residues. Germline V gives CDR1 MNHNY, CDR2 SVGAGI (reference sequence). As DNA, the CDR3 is TGTGCCAGCAACACCGCGGGGGCCGACACTGAAGCTTTCTTT. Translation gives CASNTAGADTEAFF.

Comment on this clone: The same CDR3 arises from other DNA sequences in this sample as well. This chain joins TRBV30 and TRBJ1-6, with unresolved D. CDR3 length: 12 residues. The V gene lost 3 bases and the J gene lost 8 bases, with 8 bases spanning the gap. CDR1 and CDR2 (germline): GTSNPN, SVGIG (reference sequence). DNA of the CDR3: TGTGCCTGGAGCCCTAGAGATTCACCCCTCCACTTT. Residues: CAWSPRDSPLHF.

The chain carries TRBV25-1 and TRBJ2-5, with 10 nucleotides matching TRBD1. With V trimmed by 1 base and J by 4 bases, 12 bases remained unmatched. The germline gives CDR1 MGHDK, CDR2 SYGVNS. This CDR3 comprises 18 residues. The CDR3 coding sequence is TGTGCCAGCAGTGAATGGGAGAGGGGACAGGGGTCCGGAGAGACCCAGTACTTC. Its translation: CASSEWERGQGSGETQYF.

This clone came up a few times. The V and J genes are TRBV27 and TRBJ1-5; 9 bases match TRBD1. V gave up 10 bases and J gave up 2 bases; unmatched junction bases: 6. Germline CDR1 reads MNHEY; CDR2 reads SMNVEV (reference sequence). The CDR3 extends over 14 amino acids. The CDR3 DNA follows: TGTGCCACCAAACAGGGGGCGGGCAATCAGCCCCAGCATTTT. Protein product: CATKQGAGNQPQHF.

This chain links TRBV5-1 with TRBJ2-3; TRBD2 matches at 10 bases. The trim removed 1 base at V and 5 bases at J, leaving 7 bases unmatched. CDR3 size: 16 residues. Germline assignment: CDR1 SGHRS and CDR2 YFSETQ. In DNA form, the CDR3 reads TGCGCCAGCAGCTTGAAGGTAGCGGGAGGTCTAGATACGCAGTATTTT. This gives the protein CASSLKVAGGLDTQYF. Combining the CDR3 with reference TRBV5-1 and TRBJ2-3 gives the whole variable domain KAGVTQTPRYLIKTRGQQVTLSCSPISGHRSVSWYQQTPGQGLQFLFEYFSETQRNKGNFPGRFSGRQFSNSRSEMNVSTLELGDSALYLCASSLKVAGGLDTQYFGPGTRLTVL.

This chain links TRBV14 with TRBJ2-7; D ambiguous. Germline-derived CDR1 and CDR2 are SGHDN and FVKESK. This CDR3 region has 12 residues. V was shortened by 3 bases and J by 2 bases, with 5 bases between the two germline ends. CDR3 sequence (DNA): TGTGCCAGCAGCCACCTCCCCTACGAGCAGTACTTC. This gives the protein CASSHLPYEQYF.

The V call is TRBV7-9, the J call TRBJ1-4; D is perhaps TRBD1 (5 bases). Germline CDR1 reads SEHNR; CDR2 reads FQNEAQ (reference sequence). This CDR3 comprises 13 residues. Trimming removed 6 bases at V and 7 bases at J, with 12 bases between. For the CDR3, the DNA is TGTGCCAGCAGGTCGGGGGTTAGTGAAAAACTGTTTTTT. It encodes CASRSGVSEKLFF.

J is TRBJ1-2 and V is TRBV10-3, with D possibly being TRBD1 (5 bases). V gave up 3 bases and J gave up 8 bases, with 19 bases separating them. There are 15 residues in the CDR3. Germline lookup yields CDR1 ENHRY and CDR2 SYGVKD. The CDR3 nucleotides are TGTGCCATCAGTGATCTACGCGGGGGAGGACACGGCTACACCTTC. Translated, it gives CAISDLRGGGHGYTF.

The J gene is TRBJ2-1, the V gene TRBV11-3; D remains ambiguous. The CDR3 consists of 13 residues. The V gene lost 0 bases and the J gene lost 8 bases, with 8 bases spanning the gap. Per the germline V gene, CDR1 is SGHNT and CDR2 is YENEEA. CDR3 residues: CASSLDRSDEQFF. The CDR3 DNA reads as TGTGCCAGCAGCTTAGATCGGTCCGATGAGCAGTTCTTC.

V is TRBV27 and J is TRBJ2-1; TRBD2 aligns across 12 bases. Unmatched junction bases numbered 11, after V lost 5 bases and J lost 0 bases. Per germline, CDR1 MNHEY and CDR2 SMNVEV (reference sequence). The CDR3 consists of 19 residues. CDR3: CASSGLAGRIPGSYNEQFF. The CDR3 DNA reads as TGTGCCAGCAGTGGACTAGCGGGAAGAATTCCGGGCTCCTACAATGAGCAGTTCTTC.

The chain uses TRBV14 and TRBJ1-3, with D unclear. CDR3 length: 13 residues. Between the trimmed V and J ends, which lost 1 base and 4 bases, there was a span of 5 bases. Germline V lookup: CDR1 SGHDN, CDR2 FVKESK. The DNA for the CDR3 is TGTGCCAGCAGCCAAGTTGGCGGAAACACCATATATTTT. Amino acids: CASSQVGGNTIYF.

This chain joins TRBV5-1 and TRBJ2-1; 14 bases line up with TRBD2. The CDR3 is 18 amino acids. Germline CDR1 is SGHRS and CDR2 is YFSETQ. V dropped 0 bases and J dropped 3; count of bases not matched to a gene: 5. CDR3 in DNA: TGCGCCAGCAGCTTGGCGACTAGCGGGAGGGCCTTCTACAATGAGCAGTTCTTC. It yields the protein CASSLATSGRAFYNEQFF.

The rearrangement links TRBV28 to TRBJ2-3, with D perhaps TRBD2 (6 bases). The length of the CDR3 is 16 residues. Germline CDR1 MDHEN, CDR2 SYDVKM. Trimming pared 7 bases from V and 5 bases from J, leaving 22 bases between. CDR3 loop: CASIASAYGQGDTQYF. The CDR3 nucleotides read TGTGCCAGCATTGCTAGCGCCTACGGTCAGGGAGATACGCAGTATTTT.